Listed here is a single T cell receptor beta chain. All patients handed over anywhere from 1 to 8 samples, pretreatment and on-treatment. Per germline, CDR1 LGHNA and CDR2 YSLEER. V gave up 0 bases and J gave up 1 base, with 16 bases separating them. This CDR3 has 18 residues. Assay: immunoSEQ multiplex PCR; the TCRdb copy retains only in-frame clones and omits some. The repertoire holds roughly 40,000 clones, with approximately 80% as singletons. The sample comes from a study of PD-L1 blockade in urothelial cancer. Study overall: Bladder-origin urothelial cancer in males described most of the roughly 30 patients.

The TCR sequence derives from a man in his 70s with urothelial cancer. The specimen was PBMCs, collected around atezolizumab (anti-PD-L1) treatment. This chain joins TRBV4-3 and TRBJ2-1; D may be TRBD2 (5 bases). The CDR3 DNA is TGCGCCAGCAGCCAAGAGAACAGACTAACCGGATCCTACAATGAGCAGTTCTTC. It is translated as CASSQENRLTGSYNEQFF.